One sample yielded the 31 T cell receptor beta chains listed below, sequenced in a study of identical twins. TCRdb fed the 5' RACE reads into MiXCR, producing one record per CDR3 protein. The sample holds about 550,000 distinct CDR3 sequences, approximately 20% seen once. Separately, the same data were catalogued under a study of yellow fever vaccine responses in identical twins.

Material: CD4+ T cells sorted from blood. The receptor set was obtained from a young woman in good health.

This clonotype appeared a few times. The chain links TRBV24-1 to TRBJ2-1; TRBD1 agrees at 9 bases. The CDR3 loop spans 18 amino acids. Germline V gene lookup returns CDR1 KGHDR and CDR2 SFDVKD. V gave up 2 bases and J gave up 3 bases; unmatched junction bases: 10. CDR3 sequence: CATSDSPFLGQGYNEQFF. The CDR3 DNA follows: TGTGCCACCAGTGATTCCCCTTTTTTGGGACAGGGCTACAATGAGCAGTTCTTC.

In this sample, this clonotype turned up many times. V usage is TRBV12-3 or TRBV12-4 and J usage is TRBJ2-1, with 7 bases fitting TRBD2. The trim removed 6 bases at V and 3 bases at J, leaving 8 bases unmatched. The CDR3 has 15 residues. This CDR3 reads CASSFSGGSYNEQFF. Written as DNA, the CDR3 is TGTGCCAGCAGCTTCTCTGGCGGGAGCTACAATGAGCAGTTCTTC.

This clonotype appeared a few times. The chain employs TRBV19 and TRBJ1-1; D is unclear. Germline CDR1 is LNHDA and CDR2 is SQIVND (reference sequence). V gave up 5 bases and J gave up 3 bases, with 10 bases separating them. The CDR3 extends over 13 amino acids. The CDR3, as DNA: TGTGCCAGTAGTCCCACAGACTACACTGAAGCTTTCTTT. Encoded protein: CASSPTDYTEAFF.

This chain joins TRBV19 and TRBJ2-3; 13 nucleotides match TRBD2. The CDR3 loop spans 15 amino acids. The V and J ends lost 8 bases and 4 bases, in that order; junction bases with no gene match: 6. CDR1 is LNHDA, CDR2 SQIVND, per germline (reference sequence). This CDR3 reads CASSGTSGEADTQYF. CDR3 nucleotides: TGTGCCAGTTCGGGGACTAGCGGGGAAGCAGATACGCAGTATTTT. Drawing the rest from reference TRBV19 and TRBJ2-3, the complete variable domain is DGGITQSPKYLFRKEGQNVTLSCEQNLNHDAMYWYRQDPGQGLRLIYYSQIVNDFQKGDIAEGYSVSREKKESFPLTVTSAQKNPTAFYLCASSGTSGEADTQYFGPGTRLTVL.

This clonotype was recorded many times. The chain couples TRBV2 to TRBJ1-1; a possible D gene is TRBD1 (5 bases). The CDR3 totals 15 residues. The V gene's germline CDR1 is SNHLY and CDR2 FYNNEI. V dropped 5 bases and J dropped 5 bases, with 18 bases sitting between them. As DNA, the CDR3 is TGTGCCAGCAGTCGAAGGTCCGGGGGGGATACTGAAGCTTTCTTT. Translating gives CASSRRSGGDTEAFF.

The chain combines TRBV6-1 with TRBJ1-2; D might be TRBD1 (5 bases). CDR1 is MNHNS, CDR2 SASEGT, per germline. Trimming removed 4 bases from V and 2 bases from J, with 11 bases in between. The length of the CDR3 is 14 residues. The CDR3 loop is CASSAPGTNYGYTF. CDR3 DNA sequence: TGTGCCAGCAGTGCCCCTGGGACCAACTATGGCTACACCTTC.

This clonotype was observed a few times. The CDR3 reads CASSLSSGGGFSSYNEQFF. CDR3 sequence (DNA): TGTGCCAGCAGCTTATCTAGCGGCGGGGGTTTCAGCTCCTACAATGAGCAGTTCTTC. V usage is TRBV11-2 and J usage is TRBJ2-1, with TRBD2 matching over 7 bases. Looked up from germline, CDR1 is SGHAT and CDR2 is FQNNGV. Germline trimming cut 2 bases from V and 0 bases from J; bases unmatched to any gene: 13. This CDR3 is 19 amino acids long.

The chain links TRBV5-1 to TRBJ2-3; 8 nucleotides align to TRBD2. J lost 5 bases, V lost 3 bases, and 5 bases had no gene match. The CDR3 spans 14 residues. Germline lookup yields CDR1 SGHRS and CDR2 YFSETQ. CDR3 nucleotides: TGCGCCAGCAGCTCGACTAGCGTTAGAGATACGCAGTATTTT. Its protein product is CASSSTSVRDTQYF. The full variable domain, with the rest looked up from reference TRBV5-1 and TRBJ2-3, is KAGVTQTPRYLIKTRGQQVTLSCSPISGHRSVSWYQQTPGQGLQFLFEYFSETQRNKGNFPGRFSGRQFSNSRSEMNVSTLELGDSALYLCASSSTSVRDTQYFGPGTRLTVL.

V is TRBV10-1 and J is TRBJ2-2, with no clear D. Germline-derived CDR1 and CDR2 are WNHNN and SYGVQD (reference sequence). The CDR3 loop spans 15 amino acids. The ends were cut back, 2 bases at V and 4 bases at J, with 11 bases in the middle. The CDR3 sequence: CASSEGWLGTGELFF. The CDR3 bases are TGCGCCAGCAGTGAGGGATGGCTCGGCACCGGGGAGCTGTTTTTT.

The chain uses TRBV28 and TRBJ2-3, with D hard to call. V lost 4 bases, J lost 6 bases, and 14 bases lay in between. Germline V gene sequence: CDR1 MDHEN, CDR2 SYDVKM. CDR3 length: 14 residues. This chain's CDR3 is CASSSQWVIDTQYF. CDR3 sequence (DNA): TGTGCCAGCAGTTCACAGTGGGTTATTGATACGCAGTATTTT.

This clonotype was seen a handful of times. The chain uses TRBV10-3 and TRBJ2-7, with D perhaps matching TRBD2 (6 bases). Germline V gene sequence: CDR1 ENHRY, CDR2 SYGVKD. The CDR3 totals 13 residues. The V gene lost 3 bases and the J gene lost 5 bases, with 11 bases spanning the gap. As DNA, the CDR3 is TGTGCCATCAGTGACAGGAGGGGCCACGAGCAGTACTTC. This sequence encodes CAISDRRGHEQYF.

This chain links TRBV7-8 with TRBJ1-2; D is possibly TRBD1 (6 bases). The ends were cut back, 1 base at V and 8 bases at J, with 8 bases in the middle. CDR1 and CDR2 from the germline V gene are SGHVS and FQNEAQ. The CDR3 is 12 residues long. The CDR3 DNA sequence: TGTGCCAGCAGCTTAGAAGGGGGGGGCTACACCTTC. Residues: CASSLEGGGYTF.

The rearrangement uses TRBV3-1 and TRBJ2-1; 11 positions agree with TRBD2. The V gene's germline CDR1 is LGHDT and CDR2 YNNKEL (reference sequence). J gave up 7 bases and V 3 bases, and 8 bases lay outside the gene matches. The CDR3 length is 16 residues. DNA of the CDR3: TGTGCCAGCAGCCACGGGACTAGCGGCCCTGGTAATGAGCAGTTCTTC. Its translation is CASSHGTSGPGNEQFF.

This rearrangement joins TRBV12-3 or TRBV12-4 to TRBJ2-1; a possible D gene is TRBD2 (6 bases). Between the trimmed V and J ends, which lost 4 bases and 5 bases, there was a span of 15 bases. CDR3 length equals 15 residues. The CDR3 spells CASSSHTSPNNEQFF. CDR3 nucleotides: TGTGCCAGCAGTTCCCACACTAGCCCCAACAATGAGCAGTTCTTC.

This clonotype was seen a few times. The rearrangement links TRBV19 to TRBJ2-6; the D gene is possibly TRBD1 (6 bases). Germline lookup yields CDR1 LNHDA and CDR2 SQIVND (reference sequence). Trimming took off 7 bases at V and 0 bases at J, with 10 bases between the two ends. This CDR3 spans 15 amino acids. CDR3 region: CASKGTISGANVLTF. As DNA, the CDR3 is TGTGCCAGTAAGGGGACAATCTCTGGGGCCAACGTCCTGACTTTC.

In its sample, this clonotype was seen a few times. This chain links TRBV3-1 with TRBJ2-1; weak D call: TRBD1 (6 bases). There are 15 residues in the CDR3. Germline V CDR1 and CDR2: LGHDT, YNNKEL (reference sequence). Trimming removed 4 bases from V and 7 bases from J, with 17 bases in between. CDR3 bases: TGTGCCAGCAGCCCCCGTTCCAGGGGAAGTAATGAGCAGTTCTTC. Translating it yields CASSPRSRGSNEQFF.

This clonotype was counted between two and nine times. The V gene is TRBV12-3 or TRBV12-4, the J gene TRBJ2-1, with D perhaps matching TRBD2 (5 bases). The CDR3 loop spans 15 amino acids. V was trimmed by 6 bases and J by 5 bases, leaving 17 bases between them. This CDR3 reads CASSPFREPDNEQFF. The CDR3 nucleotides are TGTGCCAGCAGCCCATTTCGGGAACCGGACAATGAGCAGTTCTTC.

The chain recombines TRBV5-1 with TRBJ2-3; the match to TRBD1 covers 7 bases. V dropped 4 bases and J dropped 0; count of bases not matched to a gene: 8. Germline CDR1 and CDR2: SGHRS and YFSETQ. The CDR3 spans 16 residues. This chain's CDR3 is CASSPRQGVSTDTQYF. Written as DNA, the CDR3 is TGCGCCAGCAGCCCCAGACAGGGTGTAAGCACAGATACGCAGTATTTT.

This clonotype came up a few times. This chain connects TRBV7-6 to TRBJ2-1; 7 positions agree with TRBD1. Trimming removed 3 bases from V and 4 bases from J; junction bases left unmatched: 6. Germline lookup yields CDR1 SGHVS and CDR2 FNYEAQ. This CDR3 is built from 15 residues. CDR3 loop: CASSLALGQYNEQFF. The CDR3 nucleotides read TGTGCCAGCAGCTTGGCGCTGGGACAGTACAATGAGCAGTTCTTC.

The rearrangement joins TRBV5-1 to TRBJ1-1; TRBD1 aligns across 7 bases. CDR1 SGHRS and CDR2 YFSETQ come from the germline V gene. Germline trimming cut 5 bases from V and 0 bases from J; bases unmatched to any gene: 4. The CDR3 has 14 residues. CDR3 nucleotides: TGCGCCAGCAGAGTGACAGGGATGAACACTGAAGCTTTCTTT. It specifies CASRVTGMNTEAFF. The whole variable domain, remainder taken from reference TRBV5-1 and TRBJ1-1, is KAGVTQTPRYLIKTRGQQVTLSCSPISGHRSVSWYQQTPGQGLQFLFEYFSETQRNKGNFPGRFSGRQFSNSRSEMNVSTLELGDSALYLCASRVTGMNTEAFFGQGTRLTVV.

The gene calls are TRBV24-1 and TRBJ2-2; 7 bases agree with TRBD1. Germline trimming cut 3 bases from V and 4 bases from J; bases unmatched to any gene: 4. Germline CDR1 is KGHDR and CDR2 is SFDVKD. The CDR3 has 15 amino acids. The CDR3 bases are TGTGCCACCAGTGATCCCGGGACAGCCACCGGGGAGCTGTTTTTT. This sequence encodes CATSDPGTATGELFF.

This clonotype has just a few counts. Here the CDR3 DNA reads TGTGCCAGCAGCTTACATGGGTCGGGTTCACCCCTCCACTTT. It specifies CASSLHGSGSPLHF. The rearrangement joins TRBV5-6 to TRBJ1-6; unclear D gene. Germline CDR1 is SGHDT and CDR2 is YYEEEE. CDR3 length: 14 residues. V shed 2 bases and J shed 9 bases, with 12 bases lying between them.

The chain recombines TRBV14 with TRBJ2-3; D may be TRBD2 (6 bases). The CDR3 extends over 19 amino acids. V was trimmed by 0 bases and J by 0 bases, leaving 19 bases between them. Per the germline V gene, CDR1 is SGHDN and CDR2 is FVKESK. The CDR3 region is CASSQDRRELSTSTDTQYF. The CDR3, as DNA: TGTGCCAGCAGCCAAGATAGGAGGGAGCTTTCGACTAGCACAGATACGCAGTATTTT.

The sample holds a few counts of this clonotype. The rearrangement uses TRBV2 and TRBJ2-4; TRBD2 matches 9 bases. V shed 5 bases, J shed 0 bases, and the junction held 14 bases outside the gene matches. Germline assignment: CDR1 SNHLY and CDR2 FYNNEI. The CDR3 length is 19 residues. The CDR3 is CASSPGLAWVDLAKNIQYF. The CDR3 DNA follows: TGTGCCAGCAGTCCCGGACTAGCGTGGGTGGATTTAGCCAAAAACATTCAGTACTTC.

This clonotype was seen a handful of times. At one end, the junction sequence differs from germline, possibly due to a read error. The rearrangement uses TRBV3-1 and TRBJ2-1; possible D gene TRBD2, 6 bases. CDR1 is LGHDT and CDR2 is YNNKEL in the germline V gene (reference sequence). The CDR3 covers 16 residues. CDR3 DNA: TGTGCCAGCAGCCAAGACGTTACAGGAGGGTACAATGAGCAGCTCTTC. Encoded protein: CASSQDVTGGYNEQLF.

The CDR3 reads CASSSEGLNYGYTF. DNA of the CDR3: TGCGCCAGCAGCTCAGAGGGCCTGAACTATGGCTACACCTTC. The chain couples TRBV5-1 to TRBJ1-2; unclear D gene. Germline CDR1 and CDR2: SGHRS and YFSETQ. Between the trimmed V and J ends, which lost 3 bases and 2 bases, there was a span of 11 bases. CDR3 length equals 14 residues. The full variable domain, with the rest looked up from reference TRBV5-1 and TRBJ1-2, is KAGVTQTPRYLIKTRGQQVTLSCSPISGHRSVSWYQQTPGQGLQFLFEYFSETQRNKGNFPGRFSGRQFSNSRSEMNVSTLELGDSALYLCASSSEGLNYGYTFGSGTRLTVV.

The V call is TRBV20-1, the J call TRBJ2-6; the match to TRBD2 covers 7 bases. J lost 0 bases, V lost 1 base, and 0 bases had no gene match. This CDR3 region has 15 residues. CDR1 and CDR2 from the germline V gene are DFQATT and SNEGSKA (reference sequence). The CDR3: CSARGGGSGANVLTF. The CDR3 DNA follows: TGCAGTGCTAGAGGGGGGGGCTCTGGGGCCAACGTCCTGACTTTC.

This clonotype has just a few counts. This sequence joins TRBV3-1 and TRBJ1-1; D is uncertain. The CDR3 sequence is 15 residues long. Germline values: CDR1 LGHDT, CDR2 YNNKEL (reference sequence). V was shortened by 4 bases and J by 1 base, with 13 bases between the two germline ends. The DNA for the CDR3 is TGTGCCAGCAGCCCTGGACGGAGGACGAACACTGAAGCTTTCTTT. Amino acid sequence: CASSPGRRTNTEAFF.

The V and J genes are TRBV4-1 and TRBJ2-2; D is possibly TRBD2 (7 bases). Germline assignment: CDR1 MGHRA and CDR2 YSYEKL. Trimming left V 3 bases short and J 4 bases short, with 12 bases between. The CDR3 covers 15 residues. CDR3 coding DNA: TGCGCCAGCAGCCAGGAGGGGGGGAGCACCGGGGAGCTGTTTTTT. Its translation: CASSQEGGSTGELFF.

CDR3 in amino acids: CASSLGRLRDIQETQYF. CDR3 nucleotides: TGTGCCAGCAGCCTGGGCCGTTTGAGGGACATCCAAGAGACCCAGTACTTC. The chain is built from TRBV28 and TRBJ2-5; D is perhaps TRBD1 (6 bases). V lost 6 bases to trimming and J lost 1 base, with 21 bases between them. The CDR3 is 17 amino acids. Germline V CDR1 and CDR2: MDHEN, SYDVKM. Together with reference TRBV28 and TRBJ2-5, the CDR3 gives the full variable domain: DVKVTQSSRYLVKRTGEKVFLECVQDMDHENMFWYRQDPGLGLRLIYFSYDVKMKEKGDIPEGYSVSREKKERFSLILESASTNQTSMYLCASSLGRLRDIQETQYFGPGTRLLVL.

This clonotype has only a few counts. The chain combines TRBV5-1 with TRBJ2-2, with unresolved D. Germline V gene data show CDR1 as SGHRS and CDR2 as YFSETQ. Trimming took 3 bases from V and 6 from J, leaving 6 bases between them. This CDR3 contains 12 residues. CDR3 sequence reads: CASSSGSGELFF. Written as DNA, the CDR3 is TGCGCCAGCAGCTCTGGGTCCGGGGAGCTGTTTTTT. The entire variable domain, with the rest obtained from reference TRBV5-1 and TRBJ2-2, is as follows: KAGVTQTPRYLIKTRGQQVTLSCSPISGHRSVSWYQQTPGQGLQFLFEYFSETQRNKGNFPGRFSGRQFSNSRSEMNVSTLELGDSALYLCASSSGSGELFFGEGSRLTVL.